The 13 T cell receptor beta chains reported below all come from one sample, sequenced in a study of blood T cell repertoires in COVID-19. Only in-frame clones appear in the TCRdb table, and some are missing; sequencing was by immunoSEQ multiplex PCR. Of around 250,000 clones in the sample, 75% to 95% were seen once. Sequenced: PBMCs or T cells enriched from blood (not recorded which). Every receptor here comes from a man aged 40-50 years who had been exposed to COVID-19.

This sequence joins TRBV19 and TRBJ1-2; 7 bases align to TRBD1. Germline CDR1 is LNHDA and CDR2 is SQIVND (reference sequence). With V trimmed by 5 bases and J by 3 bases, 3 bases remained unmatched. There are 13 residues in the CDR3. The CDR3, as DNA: TGTGCCAGTAGTTACACAGGGGACTATGGCTACACCTTC. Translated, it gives CASSYTGDYGYTF.

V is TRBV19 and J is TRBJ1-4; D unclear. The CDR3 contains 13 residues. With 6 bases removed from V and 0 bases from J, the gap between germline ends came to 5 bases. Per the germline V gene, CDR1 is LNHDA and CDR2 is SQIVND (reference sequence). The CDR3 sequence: CASRTATNEKLFF. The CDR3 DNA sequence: TGTGCCAGTAGAACAGCAACTAATGAAAAACTGTTTTTT.

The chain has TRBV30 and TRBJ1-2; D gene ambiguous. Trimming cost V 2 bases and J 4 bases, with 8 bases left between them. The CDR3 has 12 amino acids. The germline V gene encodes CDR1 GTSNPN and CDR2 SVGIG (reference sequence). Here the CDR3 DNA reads TGTGCCTGGAGTCTTGACACCTATGGCTACACCTTC. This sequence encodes CAWSLDTYGYTF.

The CDR3 is CSVEERELGYQETQYF. CDR3 DNA sequence: TGCAGCGTTGAAGAACGGGAACTGGGGTACCAAGAGACCCAGTACTTC. V and J are TRBV29-1 and TRBJ2-5; a possible D gene is TRBD2 (5 bases). The CDR3 runs to 16 residues. The germline gives CDR1 SQVTM, CDR2 ANQGSEA. The V and J ends lost 0 bases and 0 bases respectively, with 14 bases between them.

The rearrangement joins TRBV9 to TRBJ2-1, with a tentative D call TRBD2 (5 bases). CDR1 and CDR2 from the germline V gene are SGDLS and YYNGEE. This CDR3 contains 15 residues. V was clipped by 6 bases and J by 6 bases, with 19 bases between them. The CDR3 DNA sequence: TGTGCCAGCACGAAGGGCAAACTAGGGTCCAATGAGCAGTTCTTC. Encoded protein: CASTKGKLGSNEQFF.

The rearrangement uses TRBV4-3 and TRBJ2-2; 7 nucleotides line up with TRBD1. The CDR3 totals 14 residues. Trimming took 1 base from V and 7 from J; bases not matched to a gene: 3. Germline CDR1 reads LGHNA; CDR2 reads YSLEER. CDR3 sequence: CASSQAGGVGELFF. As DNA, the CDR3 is TGCGCCAGCAGCCAAGCAGGGGGTGTCGGGGAGCTGTTTTTT.

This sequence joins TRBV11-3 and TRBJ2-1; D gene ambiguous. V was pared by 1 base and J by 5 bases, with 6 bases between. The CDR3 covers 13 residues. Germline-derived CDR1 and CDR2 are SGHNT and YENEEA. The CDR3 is CASSLGLDNEQFF. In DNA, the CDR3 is TGTGCCAGCAGCTTAGGACTCGACAATGAGCAGTTCTTC. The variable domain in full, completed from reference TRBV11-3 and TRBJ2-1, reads EAGVVQSPRYKIIEKKQPVAFWCNPISGHNTLYWYLQNLGQGPELLIRYENEEAVDDSQLPKDRFSAERLKGVDSTLKIQPAELGDSAVYLCASSLGLDNEQFFGPGTRLTVL.

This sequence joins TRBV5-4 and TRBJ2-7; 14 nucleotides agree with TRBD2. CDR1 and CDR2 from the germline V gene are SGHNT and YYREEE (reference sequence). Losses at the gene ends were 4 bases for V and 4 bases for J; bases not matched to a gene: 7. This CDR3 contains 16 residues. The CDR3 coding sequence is TGTGCCAGCAGCCCGACTAGCGGGAGGGCCTCGTACGAGCAGTACTTC. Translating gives CASSPTSGRASYEQYF.

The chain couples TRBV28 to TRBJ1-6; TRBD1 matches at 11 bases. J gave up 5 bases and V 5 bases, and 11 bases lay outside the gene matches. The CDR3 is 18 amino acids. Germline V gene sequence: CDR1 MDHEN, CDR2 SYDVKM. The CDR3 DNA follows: TGTGCCAGCAGTCCCCGGACAGGGGGCTCCGTTGATAATTCACCCCTCCACTTT. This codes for CASSPRTGGSVDNSPLHF.

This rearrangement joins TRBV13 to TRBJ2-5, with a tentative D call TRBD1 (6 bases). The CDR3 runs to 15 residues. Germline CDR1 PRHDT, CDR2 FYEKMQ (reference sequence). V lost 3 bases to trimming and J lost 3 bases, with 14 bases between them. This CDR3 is CASSFSGTLKETQYF. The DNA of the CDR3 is TGTGCCAGCAGCTTCTCCGGGACATTGAAAGAGACCCAGTACTTC.

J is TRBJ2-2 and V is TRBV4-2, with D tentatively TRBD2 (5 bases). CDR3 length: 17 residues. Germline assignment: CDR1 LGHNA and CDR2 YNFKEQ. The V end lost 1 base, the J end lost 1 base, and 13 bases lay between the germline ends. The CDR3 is CASSQGNGKGNTGELFF. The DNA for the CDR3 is TGTGCCAGCAGCCAAGGGAACGGGAAGGGGAACACCGGGGAGCTGTTTTTT.

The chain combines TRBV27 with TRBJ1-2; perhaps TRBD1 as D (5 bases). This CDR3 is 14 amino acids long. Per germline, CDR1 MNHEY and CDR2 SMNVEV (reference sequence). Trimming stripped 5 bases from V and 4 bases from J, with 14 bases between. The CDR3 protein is CASSRTSRIYGYTF. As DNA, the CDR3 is TGTGCCAGCAGTAGGACATCCCGAATCTATGGCTACACCTTC.

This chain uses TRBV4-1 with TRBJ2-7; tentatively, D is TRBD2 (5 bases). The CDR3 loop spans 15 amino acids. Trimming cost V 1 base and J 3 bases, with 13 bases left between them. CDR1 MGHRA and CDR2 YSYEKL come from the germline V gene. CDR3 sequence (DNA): TGCGCCAGCAGCCAAGTGCGCGGGTCTTACTACGAGCAGTACTTC. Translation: CASSQVRGSYYEQYF.